This TCR beta chain was obtained from a study of shared T cell receptors in the human thymus. The CDR3 is 13 amino acids. The V and J ends lost 4 bases and 4 bases respectively, with 10 bases between them. From germline, CDR1 is LNHDA and CDR2 SQIVND (reference sequence). Libraries were prepared by immunoSEQ multiplex PCR; TCRdb keeps only in-frame clonotypes and omits some of them. The sample holds approximately 730,000 clones, 75% to 90% seen once. This sample also appeared in a second study, on human thymus T cells. That report notes: Corrective surgery for congenital heart defects was being performed on the healthy Finnish infants who were the donors. Resections from corrective heart surgery supplied the thymus tissue. Gene usage (both V and J) appeared biased in thymic and blood repertoires.

Sequencing was carried out using thymocytes. The chain recombines TRBV19 with TRBJ1-2; D unclear. This clonotype originated in a girl under three years old with a congenital heart defect. CDR3 residues: CASSTEGPYGYTF. The CDR3 bases are TGTGCCAGTAGTACCGAGGGTCCCTATGGCTACACCTTC. Full variable domain (remainder filled in from reference TRBV19 and TRBJ1-2): DGGITQSPKYLFRKEGQNVTLSCEQNLNHDAMYWYRQDPGQGLRLIYYSQIVNDFQKGDIAEGYSVSREKKESFPLTVTSAQKNPTAFYLCASSTEGPYGYTFGSGTRLTVV.